This TCR beta chain comes out of a study of blood T cell repertoires in COVID-19. As for the study in general: Sites across the United States, Italy and Spain contributed samples from acute and convalescent COVID-19.

A Seattle source enrolled patients during active infection and followed them longitudinally. Original methodology: By means of reference gene primer amplification, nucleated cell counts were estimated. Only in-frame clones appear in the TCRdb table, and some are missing; sequencing was by immunoSEQ multiplex PCR. D and trimming were read from the DNA, whereas the V and J calls and clone size are those reported in that table. The sample carries some 520,000 clones, 75% to 90% recorded once. The CDR3 sequence is 14 residues long. Germline V lookup: CDR1 MNHEY, CDR2 SVGEGT. V lost 6 bases, J lost 4 bases, and 15 bases lay in between.

This rearrangement joins TRBV6-2 or TRBV6-3 to TRBJ1-2; no reliable D call. The sequencing input was peripheral blood. The sequence derives from a man younger than 30 with COVID-19, enrolled during active disease. The CDR3 region has the DNA TGTGCCAGCAGCCGACCCGCGGGGTTCTATGGCTACACCTTC. Amino acid sequence: CASSRPAGFYGYTF.